These 24 T cell receptor beta chains came from one sample sequenced in a study of T cell responses to AZD1222 COVID-19 vaccine. Sequencing used immunoSEQ multiplex PCR; TCRdb keeps in-frame clones, though not all of them. The repertoire consists of tens of thousands of clones, with about 85% occurring once and the leading ten covering less than 20%. Sequenced material: peripheral blood, taken on day 0 of AZD1222 vaccination. The origin of the receptors is an adult in good health.

V usage is TRBV5-4 and J usage is TRBJ2-5, with 8 bases identical to TRBD1. From germline, CDR1 is SGHNT and CDR2 YYREEE (reference sequence). V lost 4 bases, J lost 4 bases, and 6 bases stayed unmatched. This CDR3 has 14 amino acids. CDR3 sequence reads: CASSRATGAETQYF. In DNA form, the CDR3 reads TGTGCCAGCAGCCGAGCGACAGGGGCAGAGACCCAGTACTTC.

The CDR3 DNA is TGTGCCAGCAGCCAGACAGGGGGCTTGAGCAATCAGCCCCAGCATTTT. This encodes CASSQTGGLSNQPQHF. This chain uses TRBV3-1 (or the pseudogene TRBV3-2) with TRBJ1-5; 10 bases agree with TRBD1. Per the germline V gene, CDR1 is LGHDT and CDR2 is YNNKEL (reference sequence). The trim removed 3 bases at V and 1 base at J, leaving 3 bases unmatched. The CDR3 spans 16 residues.

V gene TRBV4-1 combines with J gene TRBJ2-3; D unresolved. V was cut by 0 bases and J by 0 bases, with 7 bases left in between. CDR1 is MGHRA, CDR2 YSYEKL, per germline. This CDR3 comprises 15 residues. The CDR3 region has the DNA TGCGCCAGCAGCCAAGAAGGTGGAAGCACAGATACGCAGTATTTT. This sequence encodes CASSQEGGSTDTQYF.

This chain uses TRBV28 with TRBJ1-3; D unresolved. The V gene lost 6 bases and the J gene lost 4 bases, with 10 bases spanning the gap. CDR3 length equals 13 residues. Germline-derived CDR1 and CDR2 are MDHEN and SYDVKM. CDR3 DNA: TGTGCCAGCAGCGACCGGGGAGGAAACACCATATATTTT. This sequence encodes CASSDRGGNTIYF.

This chain connects TRBV2 to TRBJ2-7; TRBD2 is a possible D gene (5 bases). The germline V and J ends were trimmed by 7 bases and 3 bases, with 16 bases remaining between them. Germline V lookup: CDR1 SNHLY, CDR2 FYNNEI. CDR3 length: 14 amino acids. DNA of the CDR3: TGTGCCAGCAAGAGGGAACAGACCCTCTACGAGCAGTACTTC. Protein product: CASKREQTLYEQYF.

The chain employs TRBV25-1 and TRBJ2-7, with D maybe TRBD1 (5 bases). V lost 6 bases and J lost 3, with 12 bases in between. The CDR3 runs to 13 residues. The V gene's germline CDR1 is MGHDK and CDR2 SYGVNS. The CDR3 sequence: CASRSDSLYEQYF. The CDR3 nucleotides read TGTGCCAGCAGATCAGACAGCCTCTACGAGCAGTACTTC.

This clone appeared once. The CDR3 nucleotides read TGTGCCAGCAGCTCCCTCGACAGGGGTTACCAGCCCCAGCATTTT. Translating gives CASSSLDRGYQPQHF. The V call is TRBV7-6, the J call TRBJ1-5; TRBD1 aligns across 8 bases. V was clipped by 4 bases and J by 7 bases; unmatched bases: 9. Germline V lookup: CDR1 SGHVS, CDR2 FNYEAQ. The CDR3 spans 15 residues.

The chain recombines TRBV27 with TRBJ1-2, with D unclear. Trimming left V 3 bases short and J 8 bases short, with 13 bases between. The CDR3 totals 13 residues. The germline V gene encodes CDR1 MNHEY and CDR2 SMNVEV (reference sequence). The CDR3 reads CASSFSVGTGYTF. CDR3 nucleotide sequence: TGTGCCAGCAGTTTTTCTGTGGGAACCGGCTACACCTTC.

This clone was seen a handful of times. This chain joins TRBV18 and TRBJ2-2, with 8 positions matching TRBD2. The CDR3 has 17 amino acids. The V and J ends lost 1 base and 0 bases, in that order; junction bases with no gene match: 4. Germline loops: CDR1 KGHSH, CDR2 LQKENI. CDR3 amino acids: CASSPLAGISNTGELFF. For the CDR3, the DNA is TGTGCCAGCTCACCACTAGCGGGGATTTCGAACACCGGGGAGCTGTTTTTT.

The rearrangement uses TRBV28 and TRBJ2-4, with 10 bases lining up with TRBD2. V shed 2 bases, J shed 0 bases, and the junction held 7 bases outside the gene matches. This CDR3 contains 18 residues. The germline V gene encodes CDR1 MDHEN and CDR2 SYDVKM. For the CDR3, the DNA is TGTGCCAGCAGTTTACCCACTAGCGGGGATGGAGCCAAAAACATTCAGTACTTC. Amino acid sequence: CASSLPTSGDGAKNIQYF.

The genes are TRBV29-1 and TRBJ1-3; D unclear. Trimming left V 0 bases short and J 0 bases short, with 12 bases between. Germline lookup yields CDR1 SQVTM and CDR2 ANQGSEA. This CDR3 spans 16 amino acids. CDR3 sequence: CSVEDPVSSSGNTIYF. Written as DNA, the CDR3 is TGCAGCGTTGAAGATCCAGTATCGAGCTCTGGAAACACCATATATTTT.

The chain employs TRBV10-3 and TRBJ1-2, with a tentative D call TRBD1 (6 bases). CDR3 size: 11 residues. CDR1 ENHRY and CDR2 SYGVKD come from the germline V gene. Trimming left V 7 bases short and J 6 bases short, with 9 bases between. The CDR3 is CAITTGHGYTF. CDR3 nucleotides: TGTGCCATCACTACAGGGCATGGCTACACCTTC.

The chain joins TRBV12-2 to TRBJ2-6; TRBD1 is the table's D call and was not checked against the DNA. TRBV12-2 is classified as a pseudogene. This CDR3 spans 17 amino acids. The CDR3 coding sequence is TGTGCAAGTCGCTTAAGGGGTGGGGTCCCCGGGGCCAACGTCCTGACTTTC. Translating it yields CASRLRGGVPGANVLTF.

V is TRBV9 and J is TRBJ2-1; possibly TRBD1 or TRBD2 for D (5 bases each). Trimming shortened V by 7 bases and J by 3 bases, and 14 bases separated the two germline ends. The CDR3 has 14 amino acids. Germline CDR1 and CDR2: SGDLS and YYNGEE. CDR3 region: CASGVGVLYNEQFF. CDR3 nucleotides: TGTGCCAGCGGGGTGGGGGTACTCTACAATGAGCAGTTCTTC. Combining the CDR3 with reference TRBV9 and TRBJ2-1 gives the whole variable domain DSGVTQTPKHLITATGQRVTLRCSPRSGDLSVYWYQQSLDQGLQFLIQYYNGEERAKGNILERFSAQQFPDLHSELNLSSLELGDSALYFCASGVGVLYNEQFFGPGTRLTVL.

CDR3 nucleotide sequence: TGTGCCAGCTCACCTTGGCGGAGCACCTATCAGCCCCAGCATTTT. Translated: CASSPWRSTYQPQHF. V is TRBV18 and J is TRBJ1-5; D gene unclear. The V and J ends lost 3 bases and 5 bases respectively, with 14 bases between them. Germline V gives CDR1 KGHSH, CDR2 LQKENI. CDR3 length: 15 residues.

The chain carries TRBV6-5 and TRBJ1-1; 10 nucleotides align to TRBD1. The CDR3 runs to 15 residues. V dropped 0 bases and J dropped 7; count of bases not matched to a gene: 5. Germline V gene lookup returns CDR1 MNHEY and CDR2 SVGAGI. The CDR3 spells CASSYSGTGVFEAFF. The CDR3, as DNA: TGTGCCAGCAGTTACTCTGGGACAGGGGTTTTTGAAGCTTTCTTT.

The CDR3 protein is CAWSAGQWNQPQHF. CDR3 bases: TGTGCCTGGAGTGCGGGACAGTGGAATCAGCCCCAGCATTTT. The rearrangement links TRBV30 to TRBJ1-5; 7 positions match TRBD1. Unmatched junction bases numbered 4, after V lost 1 base and J lost 4 bases. Germline loops: CDR1 GTSNPN, CDR2 SVGIG (reference sequence). The CDR3 spans 14 residues.

This chain uses TRBV20-1 with TRBJ2-5, with no clear D. The CDR3 extends over 11 amino acids. V shed 6 bases and J shed 4 bases, with 9 bases lying between them. From germline, CDR1 is DFQATT and CDR2 SNEGSKA (reference sequence). CDR3 in amino acids: CSAPVGETQYF. CDR3 DNA: TGCAGTGCCCCTGTGGGAGAGACCCAGTACTTC.

The V and J genes are TRBV6-5 and TRBJ2-7; D is undetermined. Trimming stripped 3 bases from V and 2 bases from J, with 11 bases between. CDR3 length: 14 residues. CDR1 MNHEY and CDR2 SVGAGI come from the germline V gene. CDR3 residues: CASSYYPGTYEQYF. The CDR3 nucleotides read TGTGCCAGCAGTTATTATCCCGGAACCTACGAGCAGTACTTC.

J is TRBJ2-1 and V is TRBV5-3; a possible D gene is TRBD1 (6 bases). TRBV5-3 is sorted into the ORF group, with uncertain function. V lost 7 bases and J lost 12, with 17 bases in between. The CDR3 loop spans 12 amino acids. The CDR3 region has the DNA TGTGCCAGATACCTCCCCGGACAGACGCAGTTCTTC. This codes for CARYLPGQTQFF.

The chain couples TRBV5-1 to TRBJ2-7; D perhaps matches TRBD1 (6 bases). This CDR3 spans 13 amino acids. Deletions cut 1 base from V and 7 bases from J, with 12 bases between. The germline gives CDR1 SGHRS, CDR2 YFSETQ. The CDR3 sequence: CASSLRDTGEQYF. The CDR3 DNA follows: TGCGCCAGCAGCTTGAGGGACACGGGGGAGCAGTACTTC.

This clone was found a few times. This chain connects TRBV7-3 to TRBJ1-6; 7 bases align to TRBD1. The CDR3 runs to 14 residues. V shed 3 bases and J 5 bases; nucleotides not matched to a gene: 1. CDR1 and CDR2 from the germline V gene are SGHTA and FQGTGA. CDR3 residues: CASSFGTDNSPLHF. DNA for the CDR3: TGTGCCAGCAGCTTCGGGACAGATAATTCACCCCTCCACTTT.

There are a few counts of this clone. One end of the junction fails to match germline, which may point to a read error. V usage is TRBV19 and J usage is TRBJ1-1; maybe TRBD1 (5 bases). Germline assignment: CDR1 LNHDA and CDR2 SQIVND (reference sequence). The CDR3 extends over 13 amino acids. CDR3 region: CASSIDLGTPGPF. The CDR3 DNA reads as TGTGCCAGTAGTATAGATCTCGGGACTCCCGGCCCTTTT.

The CDR3 nucleotides read TGCGCCAGCAAAGGGCCGCCAGGGGCAGATACGCAGTATTTT. Protein: CASKGPPGADTQYF. The genes are TRBV10-2 and TRBJ2-3; perhaps TRBD1 as D (6 bases). This CDR3 is 14 amino acids long. Germline V CDR1 and CDR2: WSHSY, SAAADI. Trimming cost V 7 bases and J 4 bases, with 15 bases left between them.